In its sample, the clone carrying this T cell receptor beta chain was seen a few times. Its antigen is still unknown. The entry originates in a study of blood T cells in healthy people across ages. Study-wide findings and caveats: Roughly linear age-related decline in beta diversity appeared, significant by age around 38.

Through a sample-barcoded 5' primer and a J-beta primer mix, a second PCR was run for roughly 7 to 12 cycles. TCRdb re-called the 5' RACE reads with MiXCR, one entry per CDR3 protein. This table holds about 1.8 million distinct CDR3 sequences, 49% found once. The germline V and J ends were trimmed by 1 base and 2 bases, with 8 bases remaining between them. The V gene's germline CDR1 is MNHEY and CDR2 SMNVEV (reference sequence). The CDR3 runs 14 residues. The chain links TRBV27 to TRBJ1-2, with D possibly matching TRBD1 (5 bases). Sequencing used blood. This clonotype originated in a woman aged 40 to 55 in good health. The CDR3 is CASSLFPGNYGYTF. In nucleotides, the CDR3 is TGTGCCAGCAGTTTATTTCCAGGGAACTATGGCTACACCTTC.